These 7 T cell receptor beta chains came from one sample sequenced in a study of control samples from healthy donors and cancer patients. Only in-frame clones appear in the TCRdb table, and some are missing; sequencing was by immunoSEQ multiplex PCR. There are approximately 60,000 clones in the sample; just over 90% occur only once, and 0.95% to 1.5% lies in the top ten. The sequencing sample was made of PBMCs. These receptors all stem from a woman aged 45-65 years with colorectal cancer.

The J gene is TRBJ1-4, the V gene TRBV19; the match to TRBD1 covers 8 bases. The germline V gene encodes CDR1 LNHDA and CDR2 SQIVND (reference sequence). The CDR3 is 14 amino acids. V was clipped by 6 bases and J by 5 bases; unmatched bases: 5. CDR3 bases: TGTGCCAGTAGCTCAGGGGGCCCAAATGAAAAACTGTTTTTT. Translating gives CASSSGGPNEKLFF.

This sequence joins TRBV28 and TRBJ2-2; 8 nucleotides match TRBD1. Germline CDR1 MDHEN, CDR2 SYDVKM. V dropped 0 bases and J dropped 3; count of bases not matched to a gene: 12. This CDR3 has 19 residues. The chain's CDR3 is CASSLWSNWTGRYTGELFF. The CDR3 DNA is TGTGCCAGCAGTTTATGGTCGAATTGGACAGGGCGGTACACCGGGGAGCTGTTTTTT. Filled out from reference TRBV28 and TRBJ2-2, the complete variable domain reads DVKVTQSSRYLVKRTGEKVFLECVQDMDHENMFWYRQDPGLGLRLIYFSYDVKMKEKGDIPEGYSVSREKKERFSLILESASTNQTSMYLCASSLWSNWTGRYTGELFFGEGSRLTVL.

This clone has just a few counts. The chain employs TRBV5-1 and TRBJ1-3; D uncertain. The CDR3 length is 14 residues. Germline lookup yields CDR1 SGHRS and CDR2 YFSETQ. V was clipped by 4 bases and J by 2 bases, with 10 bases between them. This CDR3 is CASSPRSAGNTIYF. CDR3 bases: TGCGCCAGCAGCCCTAGGTCTGCTGGAAACACCATATATTTT.

The CDR3 sequence is CATSDTHGQGGNEQYF. In nucleotides, the CDR3 is TGTGCCACCAGTGATACCCACGGACAGGGAGGGAACGAGCAGTACTTC. V gene TRBV24-1 combines with J gene TRBJ2-7, with TRBD1 as a possible D gene (8 bases). The V and J ends lost 3 bases and 5 bases respectively, with 19 bases between them. Germline loops: CDR1 KGHDR, CDR2 SFDVKD. The CDR3 totals 16 residues.

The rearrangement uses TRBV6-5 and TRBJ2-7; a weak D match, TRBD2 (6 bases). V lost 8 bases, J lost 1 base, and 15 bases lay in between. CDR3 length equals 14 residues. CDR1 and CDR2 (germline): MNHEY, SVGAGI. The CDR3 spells CASENTGLSYEQYF. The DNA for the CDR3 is TGTGCCAGCGAAAATACGGGACTGTCCTACGAGCAGTACTTC.

The CDR3 sequence: CASSDQAEDVAEAFF. The CDR3 nucleotides are TGCGCCAGCAGTGACCAGGCCGAGGACGTTGCTGAAGCTTTCTTT. The rearrangement uses TRBV10-1 and TRBJ1-1; D not certain. Trimming took 3 bases from V and 6 from J, leaving 17 bases between them. The CDR3 has 15 amino acids. Germline V gives CDR1 WNHNN, CDR2 SYGVQD (reference sequence).

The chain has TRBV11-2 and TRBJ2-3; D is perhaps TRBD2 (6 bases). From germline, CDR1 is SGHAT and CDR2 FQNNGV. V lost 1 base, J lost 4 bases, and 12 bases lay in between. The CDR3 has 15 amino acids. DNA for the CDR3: TGTGCCAGCAGCTTAGGTGGCAGGAGGGCAGATACGCAGTATTTT. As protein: CASSLGGRRADTQYF.